The 30 T cell receptor beta chains presented below share a single source sample, sequenced in a study of identical twins (dated by TCRdb to the mid-2010s). The library came from 5' RACE. The sequencing machine was an Illumina HiSeq 2000. TCRdb took the public reads, trimmed them with fastp at Q25, ran MiXCR for clone calling and kept in-frame beta chains. All rows with the same CDR3 protein become a single entry with the most common DNA and genes. Within this sample are approximately 1.8 million distinct CDR3 sequences, with less than 40% of them counted one time only. Around 0.25% of the sample lies in the top ten. The sample consisted of cord blood. These receptors were taken from a newborn girl in good health.

Of note for this clonotype: This clone may be a read error of a much larger clone one base away. The rearrangement joins TRBV6-6 to TRBJ2-1; D is perhaps TRBD2 (6 bases). CDR1 MNHNY and CDR2 SVGAGI come from the germline V gene (reference sequence). The CDR3 spans 12 residues. CDR3 DNA: TGTGCCAGCAGTTACACTAGCAATGAGCAGGTCTTC. Amino acids: CASSYTSNEQVF.

This clonotype has just a few counts. V and J are TRBV20-1 and TRBJ2-2; TRBD1 matches at 12 bases. Germline lookup yields CDR1 DFQATT and CDR2 SNEGSKA (reference sequence). V gave up 6 bases and J gave up 4 bases; unmatched junction bases: 3. CDR3 length equals 14 residues. CDR3 residues: CSAGTGGGTGELFF. As DNA, the CDR3 is TGCAGTGCCGGGACAGGGGGCGGCACCGGGGAGCTGTTTTTT.

The gene calls are TRBV28 and TRBJ2-7; 13 bases match TRBD2. The V gene's germline CDR1 is MDHEN and CDR2 SYDVKM. The CDR3 sequence is 13 residues long. V shed 10 bases and J 5 bases; nucleotides not matched to a gene: 5. The CDR3 here is CATRTSGRNEQYF. CDR3 bases: TGTGCCACAAGGACTAGCGGGAGAAACGAGCAGTACTTC.

In the case of this clonotype: One end of the junction fails to match germline, which may point to a read error. For the CDR3, the DNA is TGCAGCGCTAGGTTACTAGCGGGAGGAGGACTCTACAATGAGCAGTTCTTC. It encodes CSARLLAGGGLYNEQFF. This chain connects TRBV20-1 to TRBJ2-1, with 12 bases lining up with TRBD2. Germline V gene sequence: CDR1 DFQATT, CDR2 SNEGSKA (reference sequence). This CDR3 spans 17 amino acids.

The V and J genes are TRBV10-1 and TRBJ2-1; possibly TRBD1 or TRBD2 for D (5 bases each). This CDR3 spans 15 amino acids. Trimming removed 2 bases from V and 6 bases from J, with 14 bases in between. The germline gives CDR1 WNHNN, CDR2 SYGVQD (reference sequence). The CDR3 region is CASSEKRAGSNEQFF. DNA of the CDR3: TGCGCCAGCAGTGAGAAGAGAGCAGGGAGCAATGAGCAGTTCTTC.

The rearrangement uses TRBV9 and TRBJ2-1; D remains unclear. CDR1 and CDR2 from the germline V gene are SGDLS and YYNGEE. V was shortened by 7 bases and J by 1 base, with 21 bases between the two germline ends. This CDR3 contains 17 residues. CDR3 protein: CASRDWEWVRSYNEQFF. The CDR3, as DNA: TGTGCCAGCCGAGACTGGGAATGGGTGCGGTCCTACAATGAGCAGTTCTTC.

V is TRBV14 and J is TRBJ2-7; the D gene could be TRBD1 or TRBD2 (5 bases each). Trimming left V 2 bases short and J 3 bases short, with 14 bases between. The CDR3 runs to 15 residues. Per the germline V gene, CDR1 is SGHDN and CDR2 is FVKESK. The CDR3 is CASSQKSGPLYEQYF. As DNA, the CDR3 is TGTGCCAGCAGCCAAAAATCGGGACCTCTCTACGAGCAGTACTTC.

The V call is TRBV2, the J call TRBJ2-2; the match to TRBD2 covers 13 bases. Trimming took 4 bases from V and 5 from J; bases not matched to a gene: 4. This CDR3 is built from 16 residues. Looked up from germline, CDR1 is SNHLY and CDR2 is FYNNEI. The CDR3 spells CASSGTSGSGTGELFF. The CDR3 DNA sequence: TGTGCCAGCAGTGGGACTAGCGGGAGCGGGACCGGGGAGCTGTTTTTT.

The rearrangement uses TRBV12-5 and TRBJ2-7; possibly TRBD1 for D (6 bases). The germline gives CDR1 LGHNT, CDR2 FRNRAP. CDR3 length: 12 amino acids. Trimming took 6 bases from V and 7 from J, leaving 13 bases between them. CDR3: CASGTTGNEQYF. The CDR3 DNA is TGTGCTAGTGGCACTACAGGGAATGAGCAGTACTTC.

The chain employs TRBV20-1 and TRBJ2-4, with TRBD1 as a possible D gene (6 bases). The DNA end is more similar to TRBJ2-7, so the J call may be wrong. The CDR3 covers 14 residues. Germline V gives CDR1 DFQATT, CDR2 SNEGSKA (reference sequence). This chain's CDR3 is CSARDHRVAYEQYF. CDR3 coding DNA: TGCAGTGCTAGAGATCACAGGGTCGCCTACGAGCAGTACTTC.

This rearrangement joins TRBV30 to TRBJ1-2; D ambiguous. The CDR3 has 12 amino acids. Deletions cut 2 bases from V and 5 bases from J, with 9 bases between. Germline CDR1 reads GTSNPN; CDR2 reads SVGIG (reference sequence). As DNA, the CDR3 is TGTGCCTGGAGTCCTCTCGGGTATGGCTACACCTTC. This sequence encodes CAWSPLGYGYTF.

J is TRBJ2-7 and V is TRBV20-1; D is undetermined. Trimming removed 0 bases at V and 0 bases at J, with 9 bases between. Per the germline V gene, CDR1 is DFQATT and CDR2 is SNEGSKA (reference sequence). The CDR3 consists of 14 residues. The CDR3 is CSARDTAASYEQYF. The CDR3 DNA sequence: TGCAGTGCTAGAGATACGGCTGCCTCCTACGAGCAGTACTTC.

The chain employs TRBV10-3 and TRBJ1-4; maybe TRBD1 (5 bases). The CDR3 totals 13 residues. Trimming took 0 bases from V and 8 from J, leaving 7 bases between them. Germline V gives CDR1 ENHRY, CDR2 SYGVKD. CDR3 sequence: CAISESWGEKLFF. The CDR3 nucleotides are TGTGCCATCAGTGAGTCGTGGGGGGAAAAACTGTTTTTT.

This clonotype has more than one count but fewer than ten. The genes are TRBV2 and TRBJ2-1; D may be TRBD2 (5 bases). The CDR3 is 18 residues long. V lost 2 bases to trimming and J lost 5 bases, with 22 bases between them. Germline V gene data show CDR1 as SNHLY and CDR2 as FYNNEI. The CDR3, as DNA: TGTGCCAGCAGTGAACCCCGACTACCACCTCAGGCCCACAATGAGCAGTTCTTC. Translated, it gives CASSEPRLPPQAHNEQFF. Filled out from reference TRBV2 and TRBJ2-1, the complete variable domain reads EPEVTQTPSHQVTQMGQEVILRCVPISNHLYFYWYRQILGQKVEFLVSFYNNEISEKSEIFDDQFSVERPDGSNFTLKIRSTKLEDSAMYFCASSEPRLPPQAHNEQFFGPGTRLTVL.

This clonotype has only a few counts. The chain uses TRBV12-3 or TRBV12-4 and TRBJ2-3, with D uncertain. Trimming removed 6 bases from V and 4 bases from J, with 14 bases in between. CDR3 length: 14 amino acids. The CDR3 region has the DNA TGTGCCAGCAGCCCTGGCCCCCGCTCAGATACGCAGTATTTT. Translating gives CASSPGPRSDTQYF.

The J gene is TRBJ1-6, the V gene TRBV4-2, with a weak D call TRBD1 (5 bases). CDR3 size: 16 residues. Trimming took 0 bases from V and 7 from J, leaving 13 bases between them. Germline CDR1 reads LGHNA; CDR2 reads YNFKEQ. Written as DNA, the CDR3 is TGTGCCAGCAGCCAAGATCGGGGGAAGGGCAATTCACCCCTCCACTTT. Translation gives CASSQDRGKGNSPLHF.

This clonotype came up a few times. J is TRBJ1-2 and V is TRBV29-1, with D unresolved. V lost 4 bases and J 1 base, leaving 7 bases between the germline ends. Per the germline V gene, CDR1 is SQVTM and CDR2 is ANQGSEA. This CDR3 is built from 12 residues. CDR3 nucleotides: TGCAGCGTTGTGACGGTTAACTATGGCTACACCTTC. This gives the protein CSVVTVNYGYTF.

This clonotype was detected ten times or more. The chain uses TRBV7-2 and TRBJ1-2, with D perhaps TRBD1 (5 bases). CDR3 length: 13 residues. V shed 5 bases and J shed 3 bases, with 10 bases lying between them. The V gene's germline CDR1 is SGHTA and CDR2 FQGNSA. CDR3 sequence: CASSRDSDYGYTF. For the CDR3, the DNA is TGTGCCAGCAGCCGAGACAGCGACTATGGCTACACCTTC.

This clonotype was counted ten times or more. V gene TRBV5-1 combines with J gene TRBJ2-5; tentative D call: TRBD2 (5 bases). The CDR3 covers 15 residues. Germline lookup yields CDR1 SGHRS and CDR2 YFSETQ. Trimming stripped 4 bases from V and 3 bases from J, with 16 bases between. The CDR3 loop is CASSPTILSKETQYF. CDR3 nucleotides: TGCGCCAGCAGCCCGACTATACTATCAAAAGAGACCCAGTACTTC.

The chain links TRBV6-1 to TRBJ2-7; 9 bases match TRBD1. The CDR3 spans 14 residues. Looked up from germline, CDR1 is MNHNS and CDR2 is SASEGT. V trimming: 5 bases; J trimming: 4 bases; junction bases outside the gene matches: 6. CDR3 coding DNA: TGTGCCAGCAGTTCTACAGGGGGCGAGTACGAGCAGTACTTC. It codes for CASSSTGGEYEQYF.

This clonotype is a singleton in its sample. The junction shows a germline mismatch at one end, possibly a read error. The chain's CDR3 is CASSPPGGYNDQFF. For the CDR3, the DNA is TGTGCCAGCAGCCCCCCTGGCGGATACAATGATCAGTTCTTC. The rearrangement joins TRBV6-6 to TRBJ2-1; D remains ambiguous. CDR1 is MNHNY and CDR2 is SVGAGI in the germline V gene (reference sequence). This CDR3 contains 14 residues.

CDR3: CSASGKDWGPLEDEQYF. In DNA, the CDR3 is TGCAGTGCTAGCGGAAAGGACTGGGGCCCTTTGGAGGATGAGCAGTACTTC. This sequence joins TRBV20-1 and TRBJ2-7; D possibly matches TRBD1 or TRBD2 (5 bases each). Trimming cost V 3 bases and J 7 bases, with 28 bases left between them. There are 17 residues in the CDR3. In germline, CDR1 is DFQATT, CDR2 SNEGSKA (reference sequence).

The V call is TRBV30, the J call TRBJ1-1; tentatively, D is TRBD1 (5 bases). The CDR3 totals 15 residues. CDR1 and CDR2 (germline): GTSNPN, SVGIG (reference sequence). V was shortened by 1 base and J by 0 bases, with 12 bases between the two germline ends. Here the CDR3 reads CAWSGAGRVNTEAFF. The CDR3 region has the DNA TGTGCCTGGAGTGGAGCAGGGAGGGTGAACACTGAAGCTTTCTTT.

Many counts were recorded for this clonotype. This sequence joins TRBV20-1 and TRBJ2-7; 11 nucleotides align to TRBD1. CDR1 is DFQATT and CDR2 is SNEGSKA in the germline V gene (reference sequence). The V and J ends lost 0 bases and 2 bases, in that order; junction bases with no gene match: 3. This CDR3 contains 15 residues. This chain's CDR3 is CSARDPGQGAYEQYF. CDR3 bases: TGCAGTGCTAGAGATCCGGGACAGGGGGCCTACGAGCAGTACTTC.

This rearrangement joins TRBV12-3 or TRBV12-4 to TRBJ2-1; no reliable D call. V was shortened by 5 bases and J by 0 bases, with 11 bases between the two germline ends. This CDR3 is 15 amino acids long. In nucleotides, the CDR3 is TGTGCCAGCAGTGGCGGAACTAACTCCTACAATGAGCAGTTCTTC. Residues: CASSGGTNSYNEQFF.

A few counts support this clonotype. The chain has TRBV28 and TRBJ2-1; D is ambiguous. The V gene lost 10 bases and the J gene lost 0 bases, with 10 bases spanning the gap. The CDR3 totals 13 residues. Germline assignment: CDR1 MDHEN and CDR2 SYDVKM. Written as DNA, the CDR3 is TGTGCCACCACGTCCGGCTCCTACAATGAGCAGTTCTTC. Its translation: CATTSGSYNEQFF.

This sequence joins TRBV30 and TRBJ2-5, with a tentative D call TRBD2 (5 bases). The last part of the DNA fits TRBJ2-7 better; the J call may be wrong. CDR3 length: 13 residues. Germline V CDR1 and CDR2: GTSNPN, SVGIG (reference sequence). CDR3 amino acids: CALEAESPYEQYF. The CDR3 coding sequence is TGTGCCCTGGAGGCAGAGTCCCCCTACGAGCAGTACTTC.

At least ten counts were recorded for this clonotype. The CDR3, as DNA: TGTGCCAGCAGTCCCCGACTAGCGCACAATGAGCAGTTCTTC. Translated, it gives CASSPRLAHNEQFF. The rearrangement joins TRBV12-3 or TRBV12-4 to TRBJ2-1; TRBD2 aligns across 8 bases. The CDR3 covers 14 residues. V lost 5 bases, J lost 5 bases, and 5 bases stayed unmatched.

The V gene is TRBV11-3, the J gene TRBJ1-5; unclear D gene. Trimming removed 5 bases at V and 2 bases at J, with 7 bases between. CDR1 and CDR2 (germline): SGHNT, YENEEA. This CDR3 contains 13 residues. The CDR3 loop is CASSVLGNQPQHF. CDR3 sequence (DNA): TGTGCCAGCAGCGTCTTGGGCAATCAGCCCCAGCATTTT.

There are many counts of this clonotype. This chain connects TRBV6-5 to TRBJ2-3; 10 bases are shared with TRBD2. With 1 base clipped from V and 2 bases from J, the junction kept 9 bases outside the gene matches. The CDR3 length is 18 residues. Germline V gene lookup returns CDR1 MNHEY and CDR2 SVGAGI. Here the CDR3 reads CASSYYLAGVGDTDTQYF. DNA for the CDR3: TGTGCCAGCAGTTACTACCTAGCGGGAGTAGGAGACACAGATACGCAGTATTTT.